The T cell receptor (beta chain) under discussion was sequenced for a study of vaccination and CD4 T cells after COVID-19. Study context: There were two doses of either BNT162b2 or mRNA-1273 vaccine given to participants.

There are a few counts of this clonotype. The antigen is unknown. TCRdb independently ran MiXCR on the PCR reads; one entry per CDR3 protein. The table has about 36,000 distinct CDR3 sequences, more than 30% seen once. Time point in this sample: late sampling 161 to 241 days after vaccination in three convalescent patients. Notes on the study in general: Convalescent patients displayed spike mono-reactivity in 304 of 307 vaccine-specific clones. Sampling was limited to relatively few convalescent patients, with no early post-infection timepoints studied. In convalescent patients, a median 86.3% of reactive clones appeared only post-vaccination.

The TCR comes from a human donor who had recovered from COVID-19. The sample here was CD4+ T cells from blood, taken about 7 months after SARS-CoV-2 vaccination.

The CDR3 reads CASSPTGSQETQYF. CDR3 sequence (DNA): TGTGCCAGCAGCCCGACAGGGAGCCAAGAGACCCAGTACTTC. J is TRBJ2-5 and V is TRBV7-3, with 7 bases that match TRBD1. Looked up from germline, CDR1 is SGHTA and CDR2 is FQGTGA. V was clipped by 5 bases and J by 1 base; unmatched bases: 4. The CDR3 contains 14 residues.